These 20 T cell receptor beta chains originate from one sample sequenced in a study of radiation and T cells in renal cell carcinoma (dated by TCRdb to the early 2020s). Per the publication, the time point label means: blood 2 weeks post-SBRT. Taken with the paper, the label for treatment or condition translates to: 15 Gy SBRT to primary tumor, nephrectomy 4 weeks later. Receptor amplification or capture employed the immunoSEQ multiplex PCR assay. The source is immuneACCESS, and TCRdb retained only in-frame sequences with V and J called. Part of the clones is not carried over; for the studies checked, unresolved V genes explain less than half of this, and the remainder is unexplained. The sample table shows approximately 120,000 clones, and around 82% are seen once. The ten most abundant clones make up approximately 5% of the sample. Sequencing used blood, obtained from a patient whose treatment included radiotherapy and nephrectomy. The receptors were sampled from a man between 45 and 60 years old with renal cell carcinoma.

The V gene is TRBV6-1, the J gene TRBJ1-1, with 9 positions matching TRBD1. The germline V gene has CDR1 MNHNS and CDR2 SASEGT. Trimming cost V 2 bases and J 3 bases; bases outside gene matches: 4. The CDR3 runs to 15 residues. In DNA, the CDR3 is TGTGCCAGCAGTGAATTACAGGGGGCTTACACTGAAGCTTTCTTT. Protein product: CASSELQGAYTEAFF.

This rearrangement joins TRBV6-6 to TRBJ2-3, with 7 bases matching TRBD2. From germline, CDR1 is MNHNY and CDR2 SVGAGI (reference sequence). The CDR3 is 13 amino acids. With V trimmed by 4 bases and J by 6 bases, 4 bases remained unmatched. CDR3 loop: CASSSGTTDTQYF. The CDR3 nucleotides read TGTGCCAGCAGTTCCGGGACTACTGATACGCAGTATTTT.

The chain couples TRBV12-5 to TRBJ2-2, with D unclear. Looked up from germline, CDR1 is LGHNT and CDR2 is FRNRAP. CDR3 length: 13 amino acids. Trimming stripped 6 bases from V and 5 bases from J, with 10 bases between. The CDR3 nucleotides read TGTGCTAGTGGGACTGGGGATACCGGGGAGCTGTTTTTT. It encodes CASGTGDTGELFF. The entire variable domain, with the rest obtained from reference TRBV12-5 and TRBJ2-2, is as follows: DARVTQTPRHKVTEMGQEVTMRCQPILGHNTVFWYRQTMMQGLELLAYFRNRAPLDDSGMPKDRFSAEMPDATLATLKIQPSEPRDSAVYFCASGTGDTGELFFGEGSRLTVL.

The chain has TRBV7-2 and TRBJ2-6; D unresolved. The CDR3 loop spans 17 amino acids. CDR1 and CDR2 from the germline V gene are SGHTA and FQGNSA. V was pared by 5 bases and J by 0 bases, with 14 bases between. The CDR3 DNA reads TGTGCCAGCAGCCCAGTGTCTTTTATCTCTGGGGCCAACGTCCTGACTTTC. As protein: CASSPVSFISGANVLTF.

The V gene is TRBV5-1, the J gene TRBJ2-7; 8 nucleotides align to TRBD1. With 0 bases clipped from V and 6 bases from J, the junction kept 5 bases outside the gene matches. From germline, CDR1 is SGHRS and CDR2 YFSETQ. The length of the CDR3 is 14 residues. This chain's CDR3 is CASSLGQGAIEQYF. Here the CDR3 DNA reads TGCGCCAGCAGCTTGGGCCAGGGGGCGATCGAGCAGTACTTC. The full variable domain, in which reference TRBV5-1 and TRBJ2-7 provide the parts outside the CDR3, is KAGVTQTPRYLIKTRGQQVTLSCSPISGHRSVSWYQQTPGQGLQFLFEYFSETQRNKGNFPGRFSGRQFSNSRSEMNVSTLELGDSALYLCASSLGQGAIEQYFGPGTRLTVT.

V is TRBV10-3 and J is TRBJ2-2, with a tentative D call TRBD1 (6 bases). Germline V gives CDR1 ENHRY, CDR2 SYGVKD. V was trimmed by 6 bases and J by 4 bases, leaving 12 bases between them. This CDR3 region has 14 residues. This CDR3 is CAIRATGPTGELFF. CDR3 in DNA: TGTGCCATCAGAGCTACAGGGCCCACCGGGGAGCTGTTTTTT.

This rearrangement joins TRBV19 to TRBJ2-1; no clear D gene. The germline V gene has CDR1 LNHDA and CDR2 SQIVND (reference sequence). The length of the CDR3 is 15 residues. V was clipped by 8 bases and J by 2 bases, with 16 bases between them. CDR3 sequence: CASSFSNSPYNEQFF. The CDR3 nucleotides are TGTGCCAGTTCTTTTTCTAACTCTCCCTACAATGAGCAGTTCTTC.

Worth noting for this clone: At the DNA level, this CDR3 is encoded by other sequences in the same sample as well. The V gene is TRBV28, the J gene TRBJ1-2, with 7 positions matching TRBD1. The CDR3 spans 13 residues. CDR1 is MDHEN, CDR2 SYDVKM, per germline. Germline trimming cut 6 bases from V and 2 bases from J; bases unmatched to any gene: 3. CDR3 loop: CASSRQGNYGYTF. The CDR3 DNA reads TGTGCCAGCAGCCGACAGGGAAACTATGGCTACACCTTC.

This sequence joins TRBV19 and TRBJ2-7; 8 nucleotides line up with TRBD2. CDR1 and CDR2 from the germline V gene are LNHDA and SQIVND (reference sequence). J was trimmed by 2 bases and V by 1 base; bases with no gene match: 7. The CDR3 extends over 16 amino acids. DNA for the CDR3: TGTGCCAGTAGTATAGGTTCTAGCGGGCAAGCCTACGAGCAGTACTTC. Its translation: CASSIGSSGQAYEQYF.

This chain uses TRBV6-5 with TRBJ1-3; D is unresolved. Per germline, CDR1 MNHEY and CDR2 SVGAGI. V lost 5 bases, J lost 1 base, and 9 bases lay in between. This CDR3 comprises 14 residues. The CDR3, as DNA: TGTGCCAGCAGTATTGGGTGGTCTGGAAACACCATATATTTT. Translated: CASSIGWSGNTIYF.

CDR3 protein: CSVGDGPYEQYF. The CDR3 DNA is TGCAGCGTTGGGGACGGGCCCTACGAGCAGTACTTC. The chain joins TRBV29-1 to TRBJ2-7, with D perhaps matching TRBD1 or TRBD2 (5 bases each). The V and J ends lost 4 bases and 2 bases respectively, with 9 bases between them. The CDR3 has 12 amino acids. Germline V gene lookup returns CDR1 SQVTM and CDR2 ANQGSEA.

The J gene is TRBJ2-3, the V gene TRBV4-1; 10 nucleotides line up with TRBD2. J gave up 6 bases and V 1 base, and 7 bases lay outside the gene matches. The CDR3 sequence is 16 residues long. Per germline, CDR1 MGHRA and CDR2 YSYEKL. The CDR3 region has the DNA TGCGCCAGCAGCCAAGGATGGAGCGGGGGGGTTGATACGCAGTATTTT. Amino acids: CASSQGWSGGVDTQYF.

This clone has a handful of counts. The chain employs TRBV9 and TRBJ1-1; D is possibly TRBD1 (6 bases). The germline gives CDR1 SGDLS, CDR2 YYNGEE. The CDR3 extends over 16 amino acids. Trimming removed 3 bases from V and 0 bases from J, with 15 bases in between. The CDR3 region is CASSAHRDYMNTEAFF. CDR3 bases: TGTGCCAGCAGCGCCCACAGGGATTATATGAACACTGAAGCTTTCTTT.

The chain employs TRBV5-1 and TRBJ2-3, with no clear D. Germline V gene data show CDR1 as SGHRS and CDR2 as YFSETQ. The CDR3 loop spans 15 amino acids. Trimming took off 0 bases at V and 3 bases at J, with 11 bases between the two ends. CDR3 bases: TGCGCCAGCAGCTTGGCCAATAGTCTAACAGATACGCAGTATTTT. Translating it yields CASSLANSLTDTQYF.

The chain joins TRBV18 to TRBJ1-3, with 8 bases identical to TRBD1. The CDR3 is made up of 17 amino acids. Germline V gene lookup returns CDR1 KGHSH and CDR2 LQKENI. V shed 4 bases, J shed 0 bases, and the junction held 8 bases outside the gene matches. The CDR3 DNA follows: TGTGCCAGCTCACAAACCTACGGGACAGGCTCTGGAAACACCATATATTTT. It specifies CASSQTYGTGSGNTIYF. The entire variable domain, with the rest obtained from reference TRBV18 and TRBJ1-3, is as follows: NAGVMQNPRHLVRRRGQEARLRCSPMKGHSHVYWYRQLPEEGLKFMVYLQKENIIDESGMPKERFSAEFPKEGPSILRIQQVVRGDSAAYFCASSQTYGTGSGNTIYFGEGSWLTVV.

The J gene is TRBJ2-5, the V gene TRBV13, with D perhaps TRBD2 (6 bases). CDR1 and CDR2 from the germline V gene are PRHDT and FYEKMQ (reference sequence). Between the trimmed V and J ends, which lost 2 bases and 5 bases, there was a span of 24 bases. The CDR3 extends over 18 amino acids. For the CDR3, the DNA is TGTGCCAGCAGCTTAACCTCGGTCTGGGGGGTTGGTAGTGAGACCCAGTACTTC. Translated, it gives CASSLTSVWGVGSETQYF.

This clone appeared a single time. V and J are TRBV2 and TRBJ2-5, with TRBD1 matching 11 bases. This CDR3 comprises 13 residues. Germline CDR1 SNHLY, CDR2 FYNNEI. V lost 5 bases to trimming and J lost 5 bases; unmatched junction nucleotides: 1. CDR3 region: CASSRDRGETQYF. The CDR3 DNA reads as TGTGCCAGCAGTCGGGACAGGGGGGAGACCCAGTACTTC.

This rearrangement joins TRBV27 to TRBJ2-7, with TRBD2 identical over 14 bases. CDR1 is MNHEY and CDR2 is SMNVEV in the germline V gene (reference sequence). V lost 4 bases to trimming and J lost 7 bases; unmatched junction nucleotides: 3. This CDR3 has 14 amino acids. The CDR3 is CASSSGLAGDEQYF. The CDR3 DNA is TGTGCCAGCAGTTCGGGACTAGCGGGAGATGAGCAGTACTTC.

This clone has only a few counts. This chain joins TRBV7-2 and TRBJ2-7; D not certain. The CDR3 runs 16 residues. The V end lost 0 bases, the J end lost 5 bases, and 17 bases lay between the germline ends. Germline loops: CDR1 SGHTA, CDR2 FQGNSA. Here the CDR3 reads CASSLASGRGWDEQYF. CDR3 nucleotide sequence: TGTGCCAGCAGCTTAGCTTCCGGTCGCGGTTGGGACGAGCAGTACTTC.

This chain joins TRBV19 and TRBJ1-2; no reliable D call. Germline assignment: CDR1 LNHDA and CDR2 SQIVND (reference sequence). The CDR3 consists of 11 residues. V was clipped by 7 bases and J by 8 bases, with 11 bases between them. The CDR3, as DNA: TGTGCCAGTACCAGCCGCGGGGGCTACACCTTC. It is translated as CASTSRGGYTF.